This T cell receptor beta chain emerged from a study of monozygotic twins with inflammatory bowel disease. To note about this clonotype: Its cognate antigen is unknown.

TCRdb reanalyzed the 5' RACE reads, giving one entry per CDR3 protein sequence and no DNA. The listing contains approximately 330,000 distinct CDR3 sequences. In germline, CDR1 is SGHDN, CDR2 FVKESK. The CDR3 runs 15 residues. The study, taken as a whole, reports: IBD patients shared fewer clonotypes with other individuals than healthy twins, especially patients with disease activity signs.

The specimen sequenced was blood. The clonotype was recovered from a human donor with ulcerative colitis or Crohn's disease, or a healthy co-twin of an affected twin (not recorded which). The chain employs TRBV14 and TRBJ1-2; TCRdb's D call, TRBD1, is unchecked because there is no DNA. The CDR3 sequence: CASSPRTGYNYGYTF.